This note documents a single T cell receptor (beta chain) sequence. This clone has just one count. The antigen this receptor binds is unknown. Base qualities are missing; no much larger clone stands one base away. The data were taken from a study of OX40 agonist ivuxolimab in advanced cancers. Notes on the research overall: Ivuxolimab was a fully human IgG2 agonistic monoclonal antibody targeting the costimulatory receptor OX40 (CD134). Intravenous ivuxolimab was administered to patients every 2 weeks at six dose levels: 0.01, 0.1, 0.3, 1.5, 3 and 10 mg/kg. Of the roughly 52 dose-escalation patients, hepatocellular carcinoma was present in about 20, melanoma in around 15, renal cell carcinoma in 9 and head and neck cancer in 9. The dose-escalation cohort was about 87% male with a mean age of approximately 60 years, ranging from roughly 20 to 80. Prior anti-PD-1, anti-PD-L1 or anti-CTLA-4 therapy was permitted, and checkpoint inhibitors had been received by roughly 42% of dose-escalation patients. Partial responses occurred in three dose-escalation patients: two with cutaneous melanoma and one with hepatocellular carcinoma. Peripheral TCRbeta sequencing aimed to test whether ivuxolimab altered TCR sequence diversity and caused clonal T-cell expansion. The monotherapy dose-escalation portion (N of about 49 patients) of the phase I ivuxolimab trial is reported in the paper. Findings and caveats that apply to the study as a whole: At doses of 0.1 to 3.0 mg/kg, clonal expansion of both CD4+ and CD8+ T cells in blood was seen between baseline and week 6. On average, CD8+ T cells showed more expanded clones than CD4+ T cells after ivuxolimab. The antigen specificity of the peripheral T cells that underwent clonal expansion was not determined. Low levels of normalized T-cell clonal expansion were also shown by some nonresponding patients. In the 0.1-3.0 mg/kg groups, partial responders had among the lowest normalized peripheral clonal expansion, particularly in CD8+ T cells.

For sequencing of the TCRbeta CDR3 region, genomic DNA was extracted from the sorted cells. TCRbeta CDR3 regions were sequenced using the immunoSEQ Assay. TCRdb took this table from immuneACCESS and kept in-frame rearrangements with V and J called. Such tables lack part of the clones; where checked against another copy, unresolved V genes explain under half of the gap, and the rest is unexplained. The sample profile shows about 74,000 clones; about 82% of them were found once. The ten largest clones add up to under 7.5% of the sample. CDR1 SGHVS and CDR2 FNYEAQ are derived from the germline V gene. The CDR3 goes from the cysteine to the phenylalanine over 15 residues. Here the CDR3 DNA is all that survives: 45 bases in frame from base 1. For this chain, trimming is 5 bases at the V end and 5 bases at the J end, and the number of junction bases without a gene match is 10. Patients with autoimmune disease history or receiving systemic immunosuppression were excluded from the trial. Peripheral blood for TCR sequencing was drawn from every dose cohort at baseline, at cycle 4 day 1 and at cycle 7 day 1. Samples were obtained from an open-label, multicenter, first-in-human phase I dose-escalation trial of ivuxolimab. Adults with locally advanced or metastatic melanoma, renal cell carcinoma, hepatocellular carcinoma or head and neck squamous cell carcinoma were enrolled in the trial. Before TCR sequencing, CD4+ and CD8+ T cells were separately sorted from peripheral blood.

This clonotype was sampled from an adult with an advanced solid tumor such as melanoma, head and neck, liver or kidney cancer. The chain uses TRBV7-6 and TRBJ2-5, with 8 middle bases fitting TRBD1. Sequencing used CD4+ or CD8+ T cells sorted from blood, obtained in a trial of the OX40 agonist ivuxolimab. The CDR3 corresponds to CASSARTGLGETQYF. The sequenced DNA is TGTGCCAGCAGCGCTCGGACAGGGCTGGGGGAGACCCAGTACTTC.